This entry lists 12 T cell receptor beta chains sequenced from one sample in a study of blood T cell repertoires in COVID-19. Sequenced by immunoSEQ multiplex PCR; TCRdb stores in-frame clones only, minus some. The data show about 42,000 clones, roughly 88% seen once. Material: peripheral blood. These receptors all come from a human donor in a cohort sampled during active COVID-19.

This chain links TRBV7-3 with TRBJ2-1; 7 nucleotides agree with TRBD2. V gave up 5 bases and J gave up 10 bases; unmatched junction bases: 14. This CDR3 has 15 residues. The V gene's germline CDR1 is SGHTA and CDR2 FQGTGA. The CDR3 bases are TGTGCCAGCAGCCCACGGGACCTGGGAGGGTCGGAGCAGTTCTTC. Residues: CASSPRDLGGSEQFF. Looking up the rest from reference TRBV7-3 and TRBJ2-1 gives the full variable domain: GAGVSQTPSNKVTEKGKYVELRCDPISGHTALYWYRQSLGQGPEFLIYFQGTGAADDSGLPNDRFFAVRPEGSVSTLKIQRTERGDSAVYLCASSPRDLGGSEQFFGPGTRLTVL.

A single count supports this clone. This chain connects TRBV6-2 or TRBV6-3 to TRBJ2-2; 10 positions match TRBD2. Germline-derived CDR1 and CDR2 are MNHEY and SVGEGT. The CDR3 covers 16 residues. With 4 bases clipped from V and 7 bases from J, the junction kept 9 bases outside the gene matches. The CDR3: CASSFPGLAPSGELFF. For the CDR3, the DNA is TGTGCCAGCAGTTTCCCGGGACTAGCGCCAAGCGGGGAGCTGTTTTTT.

This rearrangement joins TRBV9 to TRBJ2-7, with D possibly being TRBD2 (5 bases). V was pared by 4 bases and J by 6 bases, with 14 bases between. This CDR3 spans 13 amino acids. CDR1 is SGDLS, CDR2 YYNGEE, per germline. The CDR3 DNA follows: TGTGCCAGCAGCCCTCGGTATGGAGGCGAGCAGTACTTC. Encoded protein: CASSPRYGGEQYF.

This clone was seen a handful of times. The rearrangement joins TRBV6-5 to TRBJ2-7; 8 bases fit TRBD1. The trim removed 7 bases at V and 3 bases at J, leaving 11 bases unmatched. The length of the CDR3 is 15 residues. Germline lookup yields CDR1 MNHEY and CDR2 SVGAGI. The CDR3 sequence: CASNPEGTGLYEQYF. In nucleotides, the CDR3 is TGTGCCAGCAATCCCGAAGGGACAGGACTCTACGAGCAGTACTTC.

The CDR3 sequence: CASSQVSGGAETQYF. CDR3 nucleotides: TGTGCCAGCAGCCAAGTTAGCGGGGGGGCGGAGACCCAGTACTTC. The chain uses TRBV3-1 (or the pseudogene TRBV3-2) and TRBJ2-5; 11 bases agree with TRBD2. Germline values: CDR1 LGHDT, CDR2 YNNKEL (reference sequence). The CDR3 covers 15 residues. V trimming: 1 base; J trimming: 5 bases; junction bases outside the gene matches: 3.

V usage is TRBV7-9 and J usage is TRBJ2-1, with a tentative D call TRBD2 (5 bases). This CDR3 comprises 15 residues. V gave up 5 bases and J gave up 9 bases, with 20 bases separating them. Per the germline V gene, CDR1 is SEHNR and CDR2 is FQNEAQ (reference sequence). The chain's CDR3 is CASSSVERSMGEQFF. Written as DNA, the CDR3 is TGTGCCAGCAGCAGTGTGGAGCGGTCGATGGGTGAGCAGTTCTTC.

The V gene is TRBV20-1, the J gene TRBJ2-5, with D unclear. CDR3 size: 11 residues. Trimming took off 6 bases at V and 5 bases at J, with 10 bases between the two ends. From germline, CDR1 is DFQATT and CDR2 SNEGSKA (reference sequence). The CDR3 loop reads CSAYLRETQYF. In DNA form, the CDR3 reads TGCAGTGCATACCTCAGGGAGACCCAGTACTTC.

This chain uses TRBV7-2 with TRBJ2-5; D not resolved. V shed 0 bases and J shed 0 bases, with 5 bases lying between them. CDR1 is SGHTA, CDR2 FQGNSA, per germline. CDR3 length equals 14 residues. In DNA form, the CDR3 reads TGTGCCAGCAGCTTAGCGTTAAACCAAGAGACCCAGTACTTC. This codes for CASSLALNQETQYF.

J is TRBJ2-3 and V is TRBV6-1; a weak D match, TRBD2 (5 bases). CDR1 and CDR2 from the germline V gene are MNHNS and SASEGT. V was trimmed by 3 bases and J by 0 bases, leaving 10 bases between them. This CDR3 comprises 15 residues. This chain's CDR3 is CASSDEAVSTDTQYF. The DNA of the CDR3 is TGTGCCAGCAGTGACGAAGCGGTGAGCACAGATACGCAGTATTTT.

The table lists this clone with a count of one. This chain links TRBV3-1 (or the pseudogene TRBV3-2) with TRBJ2-7, with 8 bases that match TRBD1. The germline gives CDR1 LGHDT, CDR2 YNNKEL (reference sequence). Trimming cost V 0 bases and J 6 bases; bases outside gene matches: 10. The CDR3 runs to 16 residues. For the CDR3, the DNA is TGTGCCAGCAGCCAAGACGGCAGGGGGCGGTTGGGCGAGCAGTACTTC. This sequence encodes CASSQDGRGRLGEQYF.

V gene TRBV5-1 combines with J gene TRBJ1-5, with D perhaps matching TRBD1 (6 bases). There are 13 residues in the CDR3. CDR1 and CDR2 (germline): SGHRS, YFSETQ. The ends were cut back, 4 bases at V and 8 bases at J, with 13 bases in the middle. CDR3 protein: CASSQGPLKPQHF. CDR3 nucleotides: TGCGCCAGCAGCCAGGGGCCTCTGAAGCCCCAGCATTTT.

The chain carries TRBV7-8 and TRBJ2-3; 7 nucleotides line up with TRBD2. Germline loops: CDR1 SGHVS, CDR2 FQNEAQ. V was clipped by 2 bases and J by 6 bases; unmatched bases: 11. CDR3 length equals 16 residues. CDR3 in amino acids: CASSLTGTTRSDTQYF. CDR3 DNA: TGTGCCAGCAGCTTAACCGGGACTACCCGTTCTGATACGCAGTATTTT.